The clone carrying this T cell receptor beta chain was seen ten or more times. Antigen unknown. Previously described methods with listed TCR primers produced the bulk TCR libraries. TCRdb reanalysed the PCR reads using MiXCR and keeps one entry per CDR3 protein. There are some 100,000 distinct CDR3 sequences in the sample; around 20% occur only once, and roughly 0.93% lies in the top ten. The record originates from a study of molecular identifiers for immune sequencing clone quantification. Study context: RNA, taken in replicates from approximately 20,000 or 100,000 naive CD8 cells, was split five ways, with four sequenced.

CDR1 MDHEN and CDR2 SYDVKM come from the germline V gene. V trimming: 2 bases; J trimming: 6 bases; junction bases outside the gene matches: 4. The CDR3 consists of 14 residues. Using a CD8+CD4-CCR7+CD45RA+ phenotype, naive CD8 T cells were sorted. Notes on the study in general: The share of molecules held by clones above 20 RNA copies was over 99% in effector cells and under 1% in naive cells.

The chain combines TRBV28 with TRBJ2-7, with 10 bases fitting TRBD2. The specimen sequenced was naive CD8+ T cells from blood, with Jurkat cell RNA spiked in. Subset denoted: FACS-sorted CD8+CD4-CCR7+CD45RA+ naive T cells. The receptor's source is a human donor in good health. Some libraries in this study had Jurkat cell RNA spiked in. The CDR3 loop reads CASSLPAGGREQYF. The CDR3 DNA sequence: TGTGCCAGCAGTTTACCAGCGGGAGGGCGCGAGCAGTACTTC. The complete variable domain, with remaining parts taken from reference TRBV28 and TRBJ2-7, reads DVKVTQSSRYLVKRTGEKVFLECVQDMDHENMFWYRQDPGLGLRLIYFSYDVKMKEKGDIPEGYSVSREKKERFSLILESASTNQTSMYLCASSLPAGGREQYFGPGTRLTVT.